Listed here are 20 T cell receptor beta chains from one sample, sequenced in a study of blood T cell repertoires in COVID-19. Clones were sequenced by immunoSEQ multiplex PCR, and TCRdb holds only the in-frame ones, with some missing. Here the sample spans 55,000 or so clones, roughly 80% being singletons. The sample was peripheral blood. The origin of the receptors is a man aged 60-69 years with acute or convalescent COVID-19.

The chain employs TRBV7-6 and TRBJ2-2; 11 nucleotides align to TRBD2. Per germline, CDR1 SGHVS and CDR2 FNYEAQ. The CDR3 is made up of 18 amino acids. V trimming: 3 bases; J trimming: 2 bases; junction bases outside the gene matches: 8. The CDR3 DNA reads as TGTGCCAGCAGCTTGCTCGGGACTAGCGGAGTTAACACCGGGGAGCTGTTTTTT. It yields the protein CASSLLGTSGVNTGELFF.

The V and J genes are TRBV9 and TRBJ1-6, with D possibly being TRBD1 (6 bases). Trimming pared 2 bases from V and 6 bases from J, leaving 12 bases between. Germline V lookup: CDR1 SGDLS, CDR2 YYNGEE. The CDR3 is made up of 15 amino acids. CDR3 bases: TGTGCCAGCAGCGTGGGGGGGGGCCTTAATTCACCCCTCCACTTT. This translates into CASSVGGGLNSPLHF.

This chain links TRBV6-6 with TRBJ2-7; no firm D call. Between the trimmed V and J ends, which lost 4 bases and 2 bases, there was a span of 15 bases. Germline CDR1 reads MNHNY; CDR2 reads SVGAGI (reference sequence). This CDR3 is built from 15 residues. CDR3 sequence: CASSSHRTATYEQYF. The CDR3 nucleotides read TGTGCCAGCAGTTCTCACAGAACAGCAACCTACGAGCAGTACTTC.

This chain links TRBV21-1 with TRBJ2-3; the table's TRBD2 call for D was not verified on the DNA. TRBV21-1 is termed a pseudogene. The CDR3 loop spans 18 amino acids. The CDR3 nucleotides are TGTGCCAGCCCTTCCGAGACTAGTTTTTGTTTTGACACAGATACGCAGTATTTT. Translation: CASPSETSFCFDTDTQYF.

V usage is TRBV7-2 and J usage is TRBJ2-7, with 10 bases matching TRBD1. V lost 5 bases to trimming and J lost 5 bases; unmatched junction nucleotides: 12. The CDR3 runs 16 residues. Germline assignment: CDR1 SGHTA and CDR2 FQGNSA. The CDR3 protein is CASSLRTGGTIDEQYF. CDR3 DNA: TGTGCCAGCAGCCTCCGGACAGGGGGGACGATAGACGAGCAGTACTTC.

The chain has TRBV18 and TRBJ1-2, with D possibly being TRBD1 (6 bases). The CDR3 totals 15 residues. From germline, CDR1 is KGHSH and CDR2 LQKENI. V was trimmed by 3 bases and J by 2 bases, leaving 13 bases between them. The CDR3 DNA reads TGTGCCAGCTCACCGAACGGGGGGGGCAACTATGGCTACACCTTC. Protein sequence: CASSPNGGGNYGYTF.

There are a few counts of this clone. The chain carries TRBV2 and TRBJ1-5; 8 bases map to TRBD1. The CDR3 runs 13 residues. The junction had 4 bases not matched to a gene; V was cut back by 7 bases and J by 5 bases. CDR1 SNHLY and CDR2 FYNNEI come from the germline V gene. As DNA, the CDR3 is TGTGCCAGCACCGGGACAGGCTATCAGCCCCAGCATTTT. It codes for CASTGTGYQPQHF.

The chain has TRBV6-2 or TRBV6-3 and TRBJ2-3; D unresolved. Germline assignment: CDR1 MNHEY and CDR2 SVGEGT. Trimming shortened V by 0 bases and J by 7 bases, and 8 bases separated the two germline ends. This CDR3 region has 13 residues. As DNA, the CDR3 is TGTGCCAGCAGTTACTCCACGCGGTATACGCAGTATTTT. Translating it yields CASSYSTRYTQYF.

This clone has only a few counts. This chain joins TRBV7-2 and TRBJ1-6; 8 positions agree with TRBD1. The ends lost 5 bases at V and 12 bases at J; junction bases unmatched: 3. CDR1 SGHTA and CDR2 FQGNSA come from the germline V gene. The CDR3 extends over 12 amino acids. Here the CDR3 DNA reads TGTGCCAGCAGCCGCGGACAGGGACCCCTCCACTTT. Translated, it gives CASSRGQGPLHF.

The gene calls are TRBV11-2 and TRBJ2-1; 10 nucleotides match TRBD2. V shed 10 bases, J shed 9 bases, and the junction held 18 bases outside the gene matches. The CDR3 runs 16 residues. Germline V gene data show CDR1 as SGHAT and CDR2 as FQNNGV. CDR3 bases: TGTGCCACCGGGACTAGACGAGCGGGGGGGTCAGGTGAGCAGTTCTTC. This codes for CATGTRRAGGSGEQFF. The entire variable domain, with the rest obtained from reference TRBV11-2 and TRBJ2-1, is as follows: EAGVAQSPRYKIIEKRQSVAFWCNPISGHATLYWYQQILGQGPKLLIQFQNNGVVDDSQLPKDRFSAERLKGVDSTLKIQPAKLEDSAVYLCATGTRRAGGSGEQFFGPGTRLTVL.

The chain recombines TRBV6-1 with TRBJ1-1; TRBD1 matches at 10 bases. The CDR3 runs to 16 residues. The germline V gene has CDR1 MNHNS and CDR2 SASEGT. The J segment lost 3 bases and the V segment lost 1 base, leaving 5 bases of the junction unmatched. The CDR3 region is CASSEVPGQGYTEAFF. The CDR3 nucleotides read TGTGCCAGCAGTGAAGTCCCGGGACAGGGGTACACTGAAGCTTTCTTT.

This clone turned up a few times. This chain connects TRBV12-5 to TRBJ1-5, with D possibly TRBD1 on 5 matching bases. The length of the CDR3 is 14 residues. The V gene's germline CDR1 is LGHNT and CDR2 FRNRAP. Trimming left V 2 bases short and J 7 bases short, with 12 bases between. CDR3 sequence: CASGLTGDGQPQHF. The CDR3 DNA is TGTGCTAGTGGTTTGACAGGTGACGGCCAGCCCCAGCATTTT.

The gene calls are TRBV9 and TRBJ2-2, with D unresolved. The CDR3 runs to 14 residues. The V gene's germline CDR1 is SGDLS and CDR2 YYNGEE. Trimming stripped 0 bases from V and 0 bases from J, with 3 bases between. The CDR3 bases are TGTGCCAGCAGCGTAGGGCCGAACACCGGGGAGCTGTTTTTT. This encodes CASSVGPNTGELFF.

This sequence joins TRBV7-6 and TRBJ2-5, with TRBD2 identical over 10 bases. The CDR3 runs to 17 residues. V trimming: 1 base; J trimming: 7 bases; junction bases outside the gene matches: 12. Germline CDR1 reads SGHVS; CDR2 reads FNYEAQ. CDR3 sequence: CASSLVGRLAGPSTQYF. Written as DNA, the CDR3 is TGTGCCAGCAGCTTAGTAGGGCGACTAGCGGGCCCCTCGACCCAGTACTTC. The variable domain in full, with the rest retrieved from reference TRBV7-6 and TRBJ2-5, is GAGVSQSPRYKVTKRGQDVALRCDPISGHVSLYWYRQALGQGPEFLTYFNYEAQQDKSGLPNDRFSAERPEGSISTLTIQRTEQRDSAMYRCASSLVGRLAGPSTQYFGPGTRLLVL.

V gene TRBV11-2 combines with J gene TRBJ1-2, with TRBD1 matching over 8 bases. The germline V gene encodes CDR1 SGHAT and CDR2 FQNNGV. The CDR3 runs 13 residues. The trim removed 5 bases at V and 6 bases at J, leaving 5 bases unmatched. CDR3 DNA sequence: TGTGCCAGCAGCCCTTCGACAGGGGATGGCTACACCTTC. This translates into CASSPSTGDGYTF.

V and J are TRBV18 and TRBJ1-2, with D perhaps TRBD1 (5 bases). V shed 4 bases and J shed 4 bases, with 10 bases lying between them. Germline-derived CDR1 and CDR2 are KGHSH and LQKENI. This CDR3 contains 13 residues. Here the CDR3 reads CASSREQGYGYTF. In DNA form, the CDR3 reads TGTGCCAGCTCACGAGAGCAGGGCTATGGCTACACCTTC.

The rearrangement joins TRBV7-9 to TRBJ2-7, with D possibly TRBD1 on 5 matching bases. Germline V lookup: CDR1 SEHNR, CDR2 FQNEAQ (reference sequence). V was cut by 5 bases and J by 5 bases, with 16 bases left in between. The CDR3 covers 14 residues. The CDR3 bases are TGTGCCAGCAGCCCACAGGTATCCTTAGACGAGCAGTACTTC. Residues: CASSPQVSLDEQYF.

The V call is TRBV19, the J call TRBJ1-2; unclear D gene. Germline V gives CDR1 LNHDA, CDR2 SQIVND (reference sequence). V lost 5 bases and J lost 6, with 7 bases in between. The CDR3 has 11 residues. CDR3: CASSRHDGYTF. For the CDR3, the DNA is TGTGCCAGTAGTCGACATGATGGCTACACCTTC. Drawing the rest from reference TRBV19 and TRBJ1-2, the complete variable domain is DGGITQSPKYLFRKEGQNVTLSCEQNLNHDAMYWYRQDPGQGLRLIYYSQIVNDFQKGDIAEGYSVSREKKESFPLTVTSAQKNPTAFYLCASSRHDGYTFGSGTRLTVV.

With respect to this clone: A junction end diverges from the germline sequence, so it may reflect a read error. The rearrangement joins TRBV7-3 to TRBJ2-1, with 7 bases lining up with TRBD1. Germline V CDR1 and CDR2: SGHTA, FQGTGA. The length of the CDR3 is 13 residues. As DNA, the CDR3 is TGTGCCAGCAGCCTAACGACAGGGCTTGAGCAGTTCTTC. The encoded protein is CASSLTTGLEQFF.

This chain links TRBV10-3 with TRBJ1-5; D is uncertain. Germline CDR1 ENHRY, CDR2 SYGVKD. The CDR3 spans 13 residues. Trimming cost V 6 bases and J 0 bases, with 6 bases left between them. CDR3 coding DNA: TGTGCCATCAGGGGCAATAGCAATCAGCCCCAGCATTTT. This codes for CAIRGNSNQPQHF.